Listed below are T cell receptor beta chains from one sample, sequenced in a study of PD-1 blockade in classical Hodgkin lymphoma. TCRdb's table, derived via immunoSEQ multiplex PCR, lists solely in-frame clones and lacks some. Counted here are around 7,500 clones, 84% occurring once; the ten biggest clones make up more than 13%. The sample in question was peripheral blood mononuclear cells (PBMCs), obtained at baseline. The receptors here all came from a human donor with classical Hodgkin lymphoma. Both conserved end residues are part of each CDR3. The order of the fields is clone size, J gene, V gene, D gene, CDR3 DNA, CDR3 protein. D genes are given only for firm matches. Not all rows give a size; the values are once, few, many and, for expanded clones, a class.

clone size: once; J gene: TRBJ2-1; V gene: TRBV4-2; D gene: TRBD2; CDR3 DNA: TGTGCCAGCAGCCAAGAACGACTAGCGGAAACTGGGGTTTACAATGAGCAGTTCTTC; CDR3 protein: CASSQERLAETGVYNEQFF
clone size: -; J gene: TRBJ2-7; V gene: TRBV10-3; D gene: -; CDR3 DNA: TGTGCCACTATCGACCCCTCGAGCTCCTACGAGCAGTACTTC; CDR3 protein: CATIDPSSSYEQYF
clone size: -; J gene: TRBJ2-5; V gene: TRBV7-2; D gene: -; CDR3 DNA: TGTGCCAGCAGCTTAGATGCCGGGAGTGGTTACTACAAGCAGTACTTC; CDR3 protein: CASSLDAGSGYYKQYF
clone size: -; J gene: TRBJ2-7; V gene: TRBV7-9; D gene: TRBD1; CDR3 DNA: TGTGCCAGCAGCTCTCAGGGGGCTAGCGAGCAGTACTTC; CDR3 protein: CASSSQGASEQYF
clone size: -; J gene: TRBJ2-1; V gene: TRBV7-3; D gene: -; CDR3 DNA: TGTGCCAGCAGCCGGGAGAGGGGAAGGAATGAGCAGTTCTTC; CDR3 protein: CASSRERGRNEQFF
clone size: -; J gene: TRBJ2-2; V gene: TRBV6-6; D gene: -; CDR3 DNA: TGTGCCAGCATAGGCCAGAAAAACACCGGGGAGCTGTTTTTT; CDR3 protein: CASIGQKNTGELFF
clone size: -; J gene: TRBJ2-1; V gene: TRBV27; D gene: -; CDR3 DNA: TGTGCCAGCAGTTTGCAGGCAGGGAGCTCCTACAATGAGCAGTTCTTC; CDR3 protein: CASSLQAGSSYNEQFF
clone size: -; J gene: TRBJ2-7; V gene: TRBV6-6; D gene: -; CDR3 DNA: TGTGCCAGCAGTTACAGGCAAGTTTACGAGCAGTACTTC; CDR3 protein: CASSYRQVYEQYF
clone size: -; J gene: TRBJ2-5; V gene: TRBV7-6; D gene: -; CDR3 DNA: TGTGCCAGCAGCTCCACAGGGTATAGAGAGACCCAGTACTTC; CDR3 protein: CASSSTGYRETQYF
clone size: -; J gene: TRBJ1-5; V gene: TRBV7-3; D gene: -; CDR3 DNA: TGTGCCAGCAGACAGTTCGGTGATCAGCCCCAGCATTTT; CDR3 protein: CASRQFGDQPQHF
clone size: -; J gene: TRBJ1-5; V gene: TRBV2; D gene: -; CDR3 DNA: TGTGCCAGCAGGACAGAACGCAATCAGCCCCAGCATTTT; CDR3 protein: CASRTERNQPQHF
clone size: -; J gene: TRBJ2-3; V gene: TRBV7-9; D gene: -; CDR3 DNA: TGTGCCAGCAGCTTAGCCGCCCTCACAGATACGCAGTATTTT; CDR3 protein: CASSLAALTDTQYF
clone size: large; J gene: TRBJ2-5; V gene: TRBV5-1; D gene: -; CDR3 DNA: TGCGCCAGCAGCTTGGCCGGAGGGGCGACCCAGTACTTC; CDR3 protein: CASSLAGGATQYF
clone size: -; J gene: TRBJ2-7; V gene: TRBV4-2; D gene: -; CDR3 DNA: TGTGCCAGCAGCTCCCTCCTTAGCACCTACGAGCAGTACTTC; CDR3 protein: CASSSLLSTYEQYF
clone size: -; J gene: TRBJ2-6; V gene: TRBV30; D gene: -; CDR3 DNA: TGTGCCTGGAGTGTAAATGGGGTAGGCGCCAACGTCCTGACTTTC; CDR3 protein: CAWSVNGVGANVLTF
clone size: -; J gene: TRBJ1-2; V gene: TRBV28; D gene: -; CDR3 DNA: TGTGCCAGCAGTTTACAGCAGTTTAACTATGGCTACACCTTC; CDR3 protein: CASSLQQFNYGYTF
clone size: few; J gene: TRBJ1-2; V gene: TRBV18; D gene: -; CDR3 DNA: TGTGCCAGCTCACGAGGGGAGGGTCTTTATGGCTACACCTTC; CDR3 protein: CASSRGEGLYGYTF
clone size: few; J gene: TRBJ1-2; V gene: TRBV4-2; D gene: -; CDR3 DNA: TGTGCCAGCAGCCCCCACGAGAGCGGCTACACCTTC; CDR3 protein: CASSPHESGYTF
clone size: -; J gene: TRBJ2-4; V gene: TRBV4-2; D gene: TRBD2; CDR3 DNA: TGTGCCAGCAGCCAAGATACGACTAGCGGGAGGGTCTTTAATCAGTACTTC; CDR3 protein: CASSQDTTSGRVFNQYF
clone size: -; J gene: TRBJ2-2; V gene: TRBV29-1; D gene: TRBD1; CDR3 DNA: TGCAGCGTTGAAGATCAGGGACAGGGGGTTCCCGGGGAGCTGTTTTTT; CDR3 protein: CSVEDQGQGVPGELFF
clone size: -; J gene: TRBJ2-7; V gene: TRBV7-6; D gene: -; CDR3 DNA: TGTGCCAGCAGCTTAGGGGCAGGCTCCCAGGGATTTCGGGAGCAGTACTTC; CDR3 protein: CASSLGAGSQGFREQYF
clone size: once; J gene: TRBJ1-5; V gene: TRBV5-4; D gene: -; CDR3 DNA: TGTGCCAGCAGCTTGGATCCCAATCAGCCCCGGCATTTT; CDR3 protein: CASSLDPNQPRHF
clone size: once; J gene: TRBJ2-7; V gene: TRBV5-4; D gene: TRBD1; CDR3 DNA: TGTGCCAGCAGCCTGACAGGGCCTGGGACGGAGCAGTACTTC; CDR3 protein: CASSLTGPGTEQYF